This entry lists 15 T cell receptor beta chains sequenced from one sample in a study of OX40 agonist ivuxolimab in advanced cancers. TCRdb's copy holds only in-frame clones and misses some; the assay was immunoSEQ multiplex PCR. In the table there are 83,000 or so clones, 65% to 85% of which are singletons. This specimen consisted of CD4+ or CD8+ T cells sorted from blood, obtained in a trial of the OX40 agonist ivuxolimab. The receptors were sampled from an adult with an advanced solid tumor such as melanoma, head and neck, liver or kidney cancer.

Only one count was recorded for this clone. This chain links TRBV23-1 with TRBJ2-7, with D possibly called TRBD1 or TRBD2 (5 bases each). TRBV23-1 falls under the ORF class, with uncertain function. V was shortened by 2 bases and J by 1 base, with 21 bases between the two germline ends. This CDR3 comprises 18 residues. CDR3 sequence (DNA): TGCGCCAGCAGTCAACCCCACACTCTGGGACCCACTTCCTACGAGCAGTACTTC. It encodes CASSQPHTLGPTSYEQYF.

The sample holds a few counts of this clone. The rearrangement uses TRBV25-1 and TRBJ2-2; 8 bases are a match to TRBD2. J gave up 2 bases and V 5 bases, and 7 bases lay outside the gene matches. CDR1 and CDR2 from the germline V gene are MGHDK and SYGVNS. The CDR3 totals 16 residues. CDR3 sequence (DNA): TGTGCCAGCAGTCATTCGGGACTAGTCAACACCGGGGAGCTGTTTTTT. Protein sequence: CASSHSGLVNTGELFF.

The CDR3 reads CASSLPGTGDYEQYF. The CDR3 DNA sequence: TGTGCCTCTTCACTACCCGGGACAGGGGACTACGAGCAGTACTTC. V and J are TRBV30 and TRBJ2-7; 10 nucleotides match TRBD1. Germline V CDR1 and CDR2: GTSNPN, SVGIG (reference sequence). The V gene end was trimmed by 7 bases and the J gene end by 3 bases; junction bases not matched to a gene: 12. This CDR3 has 15 residues.

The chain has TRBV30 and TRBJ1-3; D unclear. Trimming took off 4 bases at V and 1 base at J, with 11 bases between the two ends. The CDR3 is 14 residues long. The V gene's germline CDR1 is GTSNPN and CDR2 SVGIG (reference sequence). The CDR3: CAWKVRPSGNTIYF. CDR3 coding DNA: TGTGCCTGGAAAGTACGGCCTTCTGGAAACACCATATATTTT.

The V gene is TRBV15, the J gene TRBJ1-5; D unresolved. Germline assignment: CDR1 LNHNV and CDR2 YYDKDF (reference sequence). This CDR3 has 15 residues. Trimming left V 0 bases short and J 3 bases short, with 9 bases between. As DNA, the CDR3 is TGTGCCACCAGCAGAGATCTGCAGTCCAATCAGCCCCAGCATTTT. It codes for CATSRDLQSNQPQHF.

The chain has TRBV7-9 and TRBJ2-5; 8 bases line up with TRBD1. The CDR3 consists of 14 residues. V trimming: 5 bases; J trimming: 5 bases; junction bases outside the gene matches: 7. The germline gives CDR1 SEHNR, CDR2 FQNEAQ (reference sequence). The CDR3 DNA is TGTGCCAGCAGCACACGACAGGGGTTGGAGACCCAGTACTTC. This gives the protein CASSTRQGLETQYF.

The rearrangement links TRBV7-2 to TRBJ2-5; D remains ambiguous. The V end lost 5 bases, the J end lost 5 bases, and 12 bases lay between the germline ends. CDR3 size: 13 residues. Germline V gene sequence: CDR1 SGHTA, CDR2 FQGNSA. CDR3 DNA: TGTGCCAGCAGCCCCCCACCCCTGGAGACCCAGTACTTC. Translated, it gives CASSPPPLETQYF. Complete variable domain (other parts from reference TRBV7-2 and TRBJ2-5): GAGVSQSPSNKVTEKGKDVELRCDPISGHTALYWYRQSLGQGLEFLIYFQGNSAPDKSGLPSDRFSAERTGGSVSTLTIQRTQQEDSAVYLCASSPPPLETQYFGPGTRLLVL.

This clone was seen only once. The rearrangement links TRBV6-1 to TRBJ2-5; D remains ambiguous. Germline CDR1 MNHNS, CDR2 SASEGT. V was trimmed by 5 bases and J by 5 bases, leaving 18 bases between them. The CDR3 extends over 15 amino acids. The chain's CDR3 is CASSPLHSLGETQYF. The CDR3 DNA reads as TGTGCCAGCAGTCCCCTTCACTCCTTAGGGGAGACCCAGTACTTC.

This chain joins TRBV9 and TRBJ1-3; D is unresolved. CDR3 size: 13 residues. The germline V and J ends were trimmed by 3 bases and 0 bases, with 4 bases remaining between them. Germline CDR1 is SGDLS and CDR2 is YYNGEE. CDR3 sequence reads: CASSAISGNTIYF. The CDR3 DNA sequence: TGTGCCAGCAGCGCAATCTCTGGAAACACCATATATTTT.

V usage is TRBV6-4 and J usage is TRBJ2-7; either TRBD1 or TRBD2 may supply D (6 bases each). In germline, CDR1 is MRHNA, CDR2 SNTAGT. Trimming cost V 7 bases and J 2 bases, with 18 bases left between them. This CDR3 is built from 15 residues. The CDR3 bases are TGTGCCAGCACGGGGGACAACGGGAGCACCTACGAGCAGTACTTC. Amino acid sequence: CASTGDNGSTYEQYF.

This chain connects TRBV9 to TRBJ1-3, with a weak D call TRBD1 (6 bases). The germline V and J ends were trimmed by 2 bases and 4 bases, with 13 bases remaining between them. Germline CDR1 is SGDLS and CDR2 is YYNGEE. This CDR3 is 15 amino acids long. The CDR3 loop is CASSVHLDRGNTIYF. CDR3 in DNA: TGTGCCAGCAGCGTCCATCTTGACAGGGGAAACACCATATATTTT.

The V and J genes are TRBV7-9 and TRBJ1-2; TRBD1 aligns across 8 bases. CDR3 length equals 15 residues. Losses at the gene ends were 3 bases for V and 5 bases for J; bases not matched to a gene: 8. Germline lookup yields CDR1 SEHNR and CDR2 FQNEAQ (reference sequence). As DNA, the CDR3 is TGTGCCAGCAGCTTGGGGACAGGCTCTGGGTATGGCTACACCTTC. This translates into CASSLGTGSGYGYTF.

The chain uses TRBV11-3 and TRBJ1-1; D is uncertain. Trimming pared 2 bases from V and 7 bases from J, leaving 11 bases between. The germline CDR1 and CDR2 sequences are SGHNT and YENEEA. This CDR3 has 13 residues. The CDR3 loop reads CASSLISGIEAFF. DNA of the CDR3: TGTGCCAGCAGCTTAATTTCCGGGATTGAAGCTTTCTTT. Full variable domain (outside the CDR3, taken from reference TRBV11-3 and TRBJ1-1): EAGVVQSPRYKIIEKKQPVAFWCNPISGHNTLYWYLQNLGQGPELLIRYENEEAVDDSQLPKDRFSAERLKGVDSTLKIQPAELGDSAVYLCASSLISGIEAFFGQGTRLTVV.

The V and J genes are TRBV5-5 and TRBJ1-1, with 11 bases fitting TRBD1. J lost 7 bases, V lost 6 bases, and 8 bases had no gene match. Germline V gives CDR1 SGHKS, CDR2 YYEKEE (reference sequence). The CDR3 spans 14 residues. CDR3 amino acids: CASTPWTGGFEAFF. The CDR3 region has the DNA TGTGCCAGCACACCCTGGACAGGGGGCTTTGAAGCTTTCTTT.

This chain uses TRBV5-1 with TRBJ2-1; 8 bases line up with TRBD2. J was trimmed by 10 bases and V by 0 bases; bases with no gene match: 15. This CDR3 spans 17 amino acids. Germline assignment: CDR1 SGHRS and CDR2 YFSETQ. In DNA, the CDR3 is TGCGCCAGCAGCTTGGCCAATTCCGGGAGGGCAAGGGGAGAGCAGTTCTTC. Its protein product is CASSLANSGRARGEQFF.